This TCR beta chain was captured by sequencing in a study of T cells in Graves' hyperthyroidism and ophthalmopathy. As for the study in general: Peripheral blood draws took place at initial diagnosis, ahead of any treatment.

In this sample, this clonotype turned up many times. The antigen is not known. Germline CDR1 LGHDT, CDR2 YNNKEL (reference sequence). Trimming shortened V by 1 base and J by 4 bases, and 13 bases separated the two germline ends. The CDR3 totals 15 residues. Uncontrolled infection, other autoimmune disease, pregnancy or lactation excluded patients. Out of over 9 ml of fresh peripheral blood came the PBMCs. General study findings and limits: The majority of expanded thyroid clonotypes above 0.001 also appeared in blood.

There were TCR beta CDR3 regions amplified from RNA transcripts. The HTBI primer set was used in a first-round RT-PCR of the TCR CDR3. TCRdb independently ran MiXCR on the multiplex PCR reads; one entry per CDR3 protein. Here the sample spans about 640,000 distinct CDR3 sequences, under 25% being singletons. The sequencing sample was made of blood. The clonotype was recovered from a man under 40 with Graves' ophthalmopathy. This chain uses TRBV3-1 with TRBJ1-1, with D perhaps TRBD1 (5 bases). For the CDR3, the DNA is TGTGCCAGCAGCCAAGTTTTGGGGGGAGGCACTGAAGCTTTCTTT. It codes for CASSQVLGGGTEAFF.